A selection of T cell receptor beta chains follows, all from one sample in a study of blood T cell repertoires in COVID-19. Produced via immunoSEQ multiplex PCR; TCRdb's table is partial and in-frame only. The data hold about 280,000 clones, with around 91% observed a single time. The sample taken for sequencing was PBMCs or T cells enriched from blood (not recorded which). These receptor sequences come from a woman aged 18-29 years with acute COVID-19. CDR3s include the opening cysteine and the closing phenylalanine or tryptophan. A D gene is named only where the DNA matches it firmly.

j_gene: TRBJ1-5; d_gene: TRBD1; v_gene: TRBV30; CDR3aa: CAWSEGTGYQPQHF
j_gene: TRBJ1-2; d_gene: .; v_gene: TRBV19; CDR3aa: CATQDFYNYGYTF
j_gene: TRBJ2-1; d_gene: TRBD1; v_gene: TRBV6-1; CDR3aa: CASSEPHRGTFTRSSYNEQFF
j_gene: TRBJ2-3; d_gene: .; v_gene: TRBV10-3; CDR3aa: CAISSLTDTQYF
j_gene: TRBJ2-1; d_gene: TRBD1; v_gene: TRBV9; CDR3aa: CASSVGAGTAYNEQFF
j_gene: TRBJ2-7; d_gene: .; v_gene: TRBV12-3/TRBV12-4; CDR3aa: CASSLTTGLEQYF
j_gene: TRBJ1-5; d_gene: .; v_gene: TRBV16; CDR3aa: CASSQQGNNQPQHF
j_gene: TRBJ1-1; d_gene: .; v_gene: TRBV7-9; CDR3aa: CASSPPWLGGTEAFF
j_gene: TRBJ2-3; d_gene: TRBD2; v_gene: TRBV7-6; CDR3aa: CASSFLAGGSPAQYF
j_gene: TRBJ1-4; d_gene: .; v_gene: TRBV4-3; CDR3aa: CASSQARRGRTNEKLFF
j_gene: TRBJ2-7; d_gene: .; v_gene: TRBV5-1; CDR3aa: CASSPWPRGGRTYEQYF
j_gene: TRBJ1-1; d_gene: TRBD1; v_gene: TRBV5-1; CDR3aa: CASSLVTGQGLIEAFF
j_gene: TRBJ2-7; d_gene: .; v_gene: TRBV18; CDR3aa: CASSPDAGVGEQYF
j_gene: TRBJ1-5; d_gene: .; v_gene: TRBV7-8; CDR3aa: CASSLGGTPRTQPQHF
j_gene: TRBJ2-1; d_gene: .; v_gene: TRBV24-1; CDR3aa: CATSESGLDNEQFF
j_gene: TRBJ1-1; d_gene: .; v_gene: TRBV7-8; CDR3aa: CASSLGGPGLNTEAFF
j_gene: TRBJ1-6; d_gene: .; v_gene: TRBV19; CDR3aa: CASSIGGFNSPLHF
j_gene: TRBJ2-7; d_gene: TRBD1; v_gene: TRBV7-2; CDR3aa: CASSSGTGRYEQYF